Described below is a single T cell receptor beta chain sequence and its context. Germline V gene sequence: CDR1 LGHDT, CDR2 YNNKEL (reference sequence). The CDR3 has 15 amino acids. V lost 4 bases, J lost 4 bases, and 17 bases lay in between. This specimen belongs to a study of Ad26.COV2.S vaccination and SARS-CoV-2 variants. Measured with immunoSEQ multiplex PCR; TCRdb has only the in-frame clones, and not every one. The sample lists roughly 390,000 clones, approximately 91% seen once, with 3.5% in the top ten. Treatment specified: some 20 received Ad26.COV2.S at low or high dose, single or two shots; about 5 received placebo; per-sample allocation not given. Sampling happened 63 days after the first vaccine or placebo injection.

The chain joins TRBV3-1 (or the pseudogene TRBV3-2) to TRBJ2-7; D ambiguous. The sequence was collected from a person aged 18-65 years who received the Ad26.COV2.S COVID-19 vaccine or a placebo. The sequences come from peripheral blood, collected in a trial of Ad26.COV2.S vaccine versus placebo. The CDR3 region has the DNA TGTGCCAGCAGCCCGGTGGTCCAAGCCTCTTACGAGCAGTACTTC. Protein: CASSPVVQASYEQYF.